These T cell receptor beta chains were read from a single sample in a study of cytomegalovirus exposure and HLA in healthy donors. Sequencing used immunoSEQ multiplex PCR; TCRdb keeps in-frame clones, though not all of them. The sample records 150,000 to 200,000 clones, more than 65% being singletons. The sample was PBMCs. These receptors all stem from a middle-aged man in good health and CMV-seropositive. CDR3s include the opening cysteine and the closing phenylalanine or tryptophan. Fields, in order: CDR3 length, V gene, CDR3 protein.

>17|TRBV7-3
CASSQTTGWESGNTIYF
>17|TRBV23-1
CASSQRGQGAGGNTIYF
>18|TRBV5-6
CASSFFREKGAYDEKLFF
>12|TRBV19
CASSIRGTEAFF
>16|TRBV5-5
CASTRGQDSAGNTIYF
>17|TRBV2
CASSEAARQEINYGYTF
>14|TRBV5-5
CASSRGTAGNTIYF
>16|TRBV5-4
CASSLGGSGVQETQYF
>15|TRBV7-6
CASGLGQGGAGELFF
>14|TRBV23-1
CASSHGTSYYEQYF
>15|TRBV4-1
CASSQGLTENYGYTF
>16|TRBV27
CASSFLARDRYNEQFF
>15|TRBV19
CASSSRDRALHTQYF
>15|TRBV6-5
CASSLRQGVSQPQHF
>16|TRBV11-3
CASSFTGGSYNSPLHF
>16|TRBV10-1
CASSESSGGGVETQYF
>16|TRBV10-1
CASSESSSGGLDTQYF
>13|TRBV7-6
CASSLAVGRRAFF
>17|TRBV5-1
CASSLSRVQSGTDTQYF
>16|TRBV5-1
CASSLRMSSGNNEQFF
>14|TRBV27
CASSSTAGLWPQHF
>14|TRBV19
CASSPIDSNYGYTF
>14|TRBV10-3
CAISPGQGNQPQHF
>12|TRBV6-1
CASSRTGGEQFF
>13|TRBV29-1
CSVRIVDTGELFF
>15|TRBV4-1
CASSQEHRSSYEQYF
>13|TRBV29-1
CSVEDYPNTEAFF
>13|TRBV7-2
CASSSTIRTEAFF
>14|TRBV7-9
CASSLAGDTGELFF
>16|TRBV2
CASSEASGGTLEEQYF